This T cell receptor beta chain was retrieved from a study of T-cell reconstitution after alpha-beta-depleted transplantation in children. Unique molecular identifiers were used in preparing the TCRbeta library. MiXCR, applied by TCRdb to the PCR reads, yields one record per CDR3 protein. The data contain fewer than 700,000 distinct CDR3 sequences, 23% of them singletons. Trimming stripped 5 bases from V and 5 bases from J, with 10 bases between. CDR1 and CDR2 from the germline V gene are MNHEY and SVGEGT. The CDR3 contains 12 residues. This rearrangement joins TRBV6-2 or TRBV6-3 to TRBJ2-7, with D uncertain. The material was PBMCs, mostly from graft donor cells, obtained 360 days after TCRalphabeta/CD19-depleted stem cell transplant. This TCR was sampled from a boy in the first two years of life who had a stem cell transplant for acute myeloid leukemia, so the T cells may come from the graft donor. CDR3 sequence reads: CASSPLADEQYF. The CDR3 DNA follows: TGTGCCAGCAGTCCCCTGGCGGACGAGCAGTACTTC.